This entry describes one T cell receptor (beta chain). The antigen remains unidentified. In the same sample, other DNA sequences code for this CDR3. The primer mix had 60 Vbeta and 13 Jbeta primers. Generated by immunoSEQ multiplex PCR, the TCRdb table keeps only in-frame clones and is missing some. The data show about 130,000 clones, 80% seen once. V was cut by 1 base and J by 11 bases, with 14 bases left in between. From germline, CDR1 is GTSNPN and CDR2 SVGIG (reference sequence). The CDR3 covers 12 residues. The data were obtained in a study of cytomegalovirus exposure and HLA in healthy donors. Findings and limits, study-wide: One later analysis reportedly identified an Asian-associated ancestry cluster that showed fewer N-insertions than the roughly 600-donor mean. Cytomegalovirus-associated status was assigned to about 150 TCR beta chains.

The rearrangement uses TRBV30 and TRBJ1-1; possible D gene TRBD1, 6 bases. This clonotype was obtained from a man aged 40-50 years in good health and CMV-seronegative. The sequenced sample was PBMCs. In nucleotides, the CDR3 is TGTGCCTGGAGTGAACAGGGCGCCAGGGCTTTCTTT. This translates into CAWSEQGARAFF. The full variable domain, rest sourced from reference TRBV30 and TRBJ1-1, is SQTIHQWPATLVQPVGSPLSLECTVEGTSNPNLYWYRQAAGRGLQLLFYSVGIGQISSEVPQNLSASRPQDRQFILSSKKLLLSDSGFYLCAWSEQGARAFFGQGTRLTVV.